Presented here are 26 T cell receptor beta chains from one specimen sequenced in a study of shared clonotypes between healthy human individuals. TCRdb keeps only in-frame clones here, not all; method: immunoSEQ multiplex PCR. The data hold approximately 2,000,000 clones, with roughly 92% observed a single time. The sample was naive CD4+ T cells from PBMCs. Subset given: CD45RA+ positively selected. All receptors derive from a man in his late teens or twenties in good health. Some clones in this sample may be carry-over from other donors' samples.

The J gene is TRBJ2-7, the V gene TRBV28, with TRBD1 matching 8 bases. The CDR3 sequence is 17 residues long. Germline-derived CDR1 and CDR2 are MDHEN and SYDVKM. The ends lost 6 bases at V and 2 bases at J; junction bases unmatched: 15. As DNA, the CDR3 is TGTGCCAGCAGCCCAAGGGCCGGGACAGGAGGAACCTACGAGCAGTACTTC. This translates into CASSPRAGTGGTYEQYF.

The chain is built from TRBV28 and TRBJ2-2; D is unresolved. Trimming cost V 6 bases and J 0 bases, with 14 bases left between them. Germline V gene lookup returns CDR1 MDHEN and CDR2 SYDVKM. This CDR3 is built from 16 residues. The CDR3 nucleotides read TGTGCCAGCAGCACCCCGGTTGCCGCGAACACCGGGGAGCTGTTTTTT. This sequence encodes CASSTPVAANTGELFF.

V and J are TRBV19 and TRBJ2-1; no firm D call. Trimming took 2 bases from V and 4 from J, leaving 12 bases between them. The CDR3 is 15 residues long. The germline V gene encodes CDR1 LNHDA and CDR2 SQIVND (reference sequence). CDR3 sequence reads: CASSITLVAYNEQFF. The DNA for the CDR3 is TGTGCCAGTAGTATAACCCTAGTCGCATACAATGAGCAGTTCTTC.

The V and J genes are TRBV9 and TRBJ1-2; no clear D gene. Trimming left V 2 bases short and J 4 bases short, with 12 bases between. The CDR3 is 14 amino acids. The germline CDR1 and CDR2 sequences are SGDLS and YYNGEE. The CDR3 here is CASSVGEGVYGYTF. Here the CDR3 DNA reads TGTGCCAGCAGCGTCGGGGAGGGAGTCTATGGCTACACCTTC. Full variable domain (missing parts from reference TRBV9 and TRBJ1-2): DSGVTQTPKHLITATGQRVTLRCSPRSGDLSVYWYQQSLDQGLQFLIQYYNGEERAKGNILERFSAQQFPDLHSELNLSSLELGDSALYFCASSVGEGVYGYTFGSGTRLTVV.

The chain links TRBV29-1 to TRBJ1-3, with D maybe TRBD1 (6 bases). There are 17 residues in the CDR3. Trimming shortened V by 2 bases and J by 4 bases, and 21 bases separated the two germline ends. Germline V lookup: CDR1 SQVTM, CDR2 ANQGSEA. Written as DNA, the CDR3 is TGCAGCGTTGAATATTTAGGTTCCACAGGGCTGGGAAACACCATATATTTT. Translated, it gives CSVEYLGSTGLGNTIYF.

The chain links TRBV6-6 to TRBJ2-5; D assignment may be TRBD1 or TRBD2 (6 bases each). CDR3 length equals 16 residues. The ends were cut back, 2 bases at V and 6 bases at J, with 19 bases in the middle. Germline V gives CDR1 MNHNY, CDR2 SVGAGI (reference sequence). CDR3 sequence (DNA): TGTGCCAGCAGTTACCCCGAGGGGGGTGGTCCAAAGACCCAGTACTTC. Amino acids: CASSYPEGGGPKTQYF.

This clone was counted a single time. CDR3 residues: CASSVSTGGPRNEQFF. The CDR3 DNA follows: TGCGCCAGCAGTGTTTCAACGGGAGGGCCCAGAAATGAGCAGTTCTTC. V gene TRBV10-2 combines with J gene TRBJ2-1, with 8 bases aligning to TRBD2. This CDR3 is built from 16 residues. CDR1 and CDR2 from the germline V gene are WSHSY and SAAADI. V lost 4 bases and J lost 7; bases outside the gene matches: 12.

The rearrangement links TRBV11-2 to TRBJ2-2; D unclear. CDR1 is SGHAT, CDR2 FQNNGV, per germline. V was trimmed by 3 bases and J by 0 bases, leaving 14 bases between them. The CDR3 is made up of 17 amino acids. The chain's CDR3 is CASSLFVVRSNTGELFF. In nucleotides, the CDR3 is TGTGCCAGCAGCTTGTTTGTGGTTAGATCGAACACCGGGGAGCTGTTTTTT. Full variable domain (missing parts from reference TRBV11-2 and TRBJ2-2): EAGVAQSPRYKIIEKRQSVAFWCNPISGHATLYWYQQILGQGPKLLIQFQNNGVVDDSQLPKDRFSAERLKGVDSTLKIQPAKLEDSAVYLCASSLFVVRSNTGELFFGEGSRLTVL.

V usage is TRBV6-5 and J usage is TRBJ1-2; D unresolved. The CDR3 covers 14 residues. The V and J ends lost 5 bases and 2 bases respectively, with 12 bases between them. CDR1 is MNHEY, CDR2 SVGAGI, per germline. CDR3 in amino acids: CASSNRLSNYGYTF. As DNA, the CDR3 is TGTGCCAGCAGTAACAGACTGAGCAACTATGGCTACACCTTC.

The gene calls are TRBV11-2 and TRBJ2-7; 7 positions match TRBD2. V lost 1 base, J lost 2 bases, and 8 bases stayed unmatched. CDR1 is SGHAT, CDR2 FQNNGV, per germline. CDR3 size: 16 residues. CDR3 sequence (DNA): TGTGCCAGCAGCTTAGGGGAGGGACCCCCACCCTACGAGCAGTACTTC. Protein: CASSLGEGPPPYEQYF.

The rearrangement joins TRBV28 to TRBJ2-1; 7 bases align to TRBD1. Per the germline V gene, CDR1 is MDHEN and CDR2 is SYDVKM. The J segment lost 9 bases and the V segment lost 6 bases, leaving 14 bases of the junction unmatched. This CDR3 spans 15 amino acids. The CDR3 sequence: CASSPTQGFASEQFF. CDR3 sequence (DNA): TGTGCCAGCAGCCCGACACAGGGGTTCGCTTCTGAGCAGTTCTTC. Variable domain in full (rest from reference TRBV28 and TRBJ2-1): DVKVTQSSRYLVKRTGEKVFLECVQDMDHENMFWYRQDPGLGLRLIYFSYDVKMKEKGDIPEGYSVSREKKERFSLILESASTNQTSMYLCASSPTQGFASEQFFGPGTRLTVL.

This clone was counted a single time. The CDR3 loop reads CASSAGTGGTEAFF. The CDR3 nucleotides are TGCGCCAGCAGCGCCGGGACAGGGGGGACTGAAGCTTTCTTT. V gene TRBV5-1 combines with J gene TRBJ1-1; TRBD1 matches at 11 bases. The germline V gene has CDR1 SGHRS and CDR2 YFSETQ. The CDR3 length is 14 residues. The V segment lost 4 bases and the J segment 5 bases; nucleotides outside the gene matches: 4.

This chain connects TRBV7-8 to TRBJ2-5; 8 nucleotides match TRBD2. The CDR3 runs 15 residues. After removal of 1 base from V and 7 bases from J, the junction contained 8 bases not matched to a gene. Germline V gene data show CDR1 as SGHVS and CDR2 as FQNEAQ. DNA for the CDR3: TGTGCCAGCAGCTTAGTGGCGGGAGGCGGAGGGACCCAGTACTTC. Its translation is CASSLVAGGGGTQYF.

V is TRBV7-2 and J is TRBJ2-1, with D hard to call. The ends were cut back, 0 bases at V and 8 bases at J, with 8 bases in the middle. The germline V gene encodes CDR1 SGHTA and CDR2 FQGNSA. This CDR3 comprises 13 residues. Here the CDR3 DNA reads TGTGCCAGCAGCTTAGCATCCGGCGATGAGCAGTTCTTC. Translating it yields CASSLASGDEQFF.

The rearrangement uses TRBV30 and TRBJ2-7, with 7 nucleotides matching TRBD1. Germline V CDR1 and CDR2: GTSNPN, SVGIG (reference sequence). V lost 3 bases to trimming and J lost 0 bases; unmatched junction nucleotides: 5. The CDR3 loop spans 14 amino acids. The CDR3 DNA is TGTGCCTGGAGCATTAACAGGGGCTCCTACGAGCAGTACTTC. Translating it yields CAWSINRGSYEQYF.

The J gene is TRBJ1-3, the V gene TRBV4-3; no reliable D call. The germline CDR1 and CDR2 sequences are LGHNA and YSLEER. V gave up 0 bases and J gave up 0 bases, with 12 bases separating them. The CDR3 is made up of 17 amino acids. The DNA of the CDR3 is TGCGCCAGCAGCCAAGATCCAGACACGAGCTCTGGAAACACCATATATTTT. This sequence encodes CASSQDPDTSSGNTIYF.

The J gene is TRBJ1-2, the V gene TRBV5-6; TRBD1 is a possible D gene (5 bases). Trimming removed 0 bases at V and 8 bases at J, with 14 bases between. From germline, CDR1 is SGHDT and CDR2 YYEEEE. This CDR3 is built from 14 residues. The CDR3 region is CASSLDGTELGYTF. The CDR3 bases are TGTGCCAGCAGCTTGGACGGGACCGAACTGGGCTACACCTTC.

J is TRBJ2-1 and V is TRBV15, with D possibly TRBD2 on 6 matching bases. The CDR3 has 15 residues. Germline CDR1 LNHNV, CDR2 YYDKDF (reference sequence). V lost 7 bases, J lost 6 bases, and 19 bases lay in between. The CDR3 sequence: CATNQGRGILNEQFF. The CDR3 nucleotides read TGTGCCACCAACCAGGGACGGGGGATCCTCAATGAGCAGTTCTTC.

In this sample, this clone turned up once. The V call is TRBV4-3, the J call TRBJ1-1; weak D call: TRBD1 (5 bases). Trimming took off 4 bases at V and 7 bases at J, with 16 bases between the two ends. This CDR3 spans 14 amino acids. From germline, CDR1 is LGHNA and CDR2 YSLEER. CDR3: CASSLHGRAGEAFF. In DNA, the CDR3 is TGCGCCAGCAGCCTACACGGCAGGGCAGGTGAAGCTTTCTTT.

J is TRBJ1-2 and V is TRBV7-6; 8 bases are shared with TRBD1. The V gene end was trimmed by 3 bases and the J gene end by 8 bases; junction bases not matched to a gene: 8. Germline lookup yields CDR1 SGHVS and CDR2 FNYEAQ. This CDR3 has 14 residues. The CDR3 DNA follows: TGTGCCAGCAGCTTCCGTACAGGGGGAGGAGGCTACACCTTC. Its protein is CASSFRTGGGGYTF.

The chain carries TRBV5-1 and TRBJ2-2; D gene unclear. This CDR3 comprises 15 residues. Per the germline V gene, CDR1 is SGHRS and CDR2 is YFSETQ. Trimming shortened V by 4 bases and J by 0 bases, and 10 bases separated the two germline ends. CDR3 in amino acids: CASSVGGANTGELFF. CDR3 nucleotide sequence: TGCGCCAGCAGCGTGGGCGGCGCGAACACCGGGGAGCTGTTTTTT.

The rearrangement uses TRBV7-2 and TRBJ2-7, with D maybe TRBD1 (5 bases). Germline V gives CDR1 SGHTA, CDR2 FQGNSA. There are 14 residues in the CDR3. V was cut by 4 bases and J by 0 bases, with 10 bases left in between. CDR3 sequence reads: CASSSSRVSYEQYF. The CDR3, as DNA: TGTGCCAGCAGCTCGAGCAGGGTCTCCTACGAGCAGTACTTC.

The chain joins TRBV6-5 to TRBJ2-1; the D gene is possibly TRBD2 (6 bases). The CDR3 contains 13 residues. Germline V CDR1 and CDR2: MNHEY, SVGAGI. V was clipped by 7 bases and J by 8 bases, with 15 bases between them. CDR3 bases: TGTGCCAGCACACGGAGGGCCAAGGATGAGCAGTTCTTC. Its translation: CASTRRAKDEQFF.

This clone was found once. The rearrangement joins TRBV18 to TRBJ1-5; D call uncertain. The CDR3 contains 13 residues. Germline V CDR1 and CDR2: KGHSH, LQKENI. V dropped 6 bases and J dropped 5 bases, with 11 bases sitting between them. The CDR3 protein is CASSQSGDQPQHF. The CDR3 DNA follows: TGTGCCAGCTCCCAGAGCGGGGATCAGCCCCAGCATTTT.

The chain is built from TRBV4-1 and TRBJ2-3, with TRBD2 matching 9 bases. Germline CDR1 and CDR2: MGHRA and YSYEKL. This CDR3 spans 16 amino acids. The ends lost 2 bases at V and 2 bases at J; junction bases unmatched: 5. The CDR3 loop is CASSQPIAGVTDTQYF. CDR3 sequence (DNA): TGCGCCAGCAGCCAACCTATAGCGGGAGTCACAGATACGCAGTATTTT.

The V gene is TRBV29-1, the J gene TRBJ1-4; the D is unclear. CDR1 is SQVTM, CDR2 ANQGSEA, per germline. CDR3 length equals 13 residues. V gave up 6 bases and J gave up 5 bases, with 13 bases separating them. The CDR3 sequence is CSVFGSGNEKLFF. The CDR3 bases are TGCAGCGTGTTCGGGAGTGGGAATGAAAAACTGTTTTTT.